This passage covers 14 T cell receptor beta chains from one sample sequenced in a study of T cell responses to AZD1222 COVID-19 vaccine. Sequencing used immunoSEQ multiplex PCR; TCRdb keeps in-frame clones, though not all of them. The sample lists approximately 120,000 clones, 85% to 90% occurring once. Sequenced here: peripheral blood, sampled on day 0 of AZD1222 vaccination. All receptors come from an adult in good health.

This chain links TRBV28 with TRBJ2-5; 7 nucleotides align to TRBD1. The V and J ends lost 5 bases and 4 bases, in that order; junction bases with no gene match: 4. The CDR3 is made up of 13 amino acids. The germline CDR1 and CDR2 sequences are MDHEN and SYDVKM. CDR3: CASSPHRGETQYF. CDR3 coding DNA: TGTGCCAGCAGTCCTCACAGGGGAGAGACCCAGTACTTC.

The DNA of the CDR3 is TGTGCCAGCAGCCAAGGCCTAGCGGGAGACGAGCAGTACTTC. Residues: CASSQGLAGDEQYF. The chain employs TRBV3-1 (or the pseudogene TRBV3-2) and TRBJ2-7, with TRBD2 matching over 10 bases. The CDR3 is 14 residues long. Per germline, CDR1 LGHDT and CDR2 YNNKEL (reference sequence). Trimming at V came to 1 base and at J to 5 bases, leaving 2 bases not matched to a gene.

This rearrangement joins TRBV6-5 to TRBJ1-4; no clear D. This CDR3 is built from 13 residues. The V gene lost 6 bases and the J gene lost 8 bases, with 13 bases spanning the gap. The germline V gene has CDR1 MNHEY and CDR2 SVGAGI. CDR3 coding DNA: TGTGCCAGCAGAATAACCGCGGACGAAAAACTGTTTTTT. Its protein is CASRITADEKLFF.

This clone was seen at least ten times. V and J are TRBV11-3 and TRBJ2-2; 7 nucleotides line up with TRBD1. From germline, CDR1 is SGHNT and CDR2 YENEEA. The CDR3 has 14 residues. Germline trimming cut 3 bases from V and 3 bases from J; bases unmatched to any gene: 1. The CDR3 DNA reads TGTGCCAGCAGCTTGGGACAGTACACCGGGGAGCTGTTTTTT. Residues: CASSLGQYTGELFF.

This clone showed up just once. The CDR3 reads CASSQGLRAETQYF. CDR3 DNA: TGTGCCAGCAGCCAAGGGTTGAGGGCGGAGACCCAGTACTTC. J is TRBJ2-5 and V is TRBV7-9; tentatively, D is TRBD2 (5 bases). With 5 bases removed from V and 5 bases from J, the gap between germline ends came to 15 bases. There are 14 residues in the CDR3. Germline assignment: CDR1 SEHNR and CDR2 FQNEAQ (reference sequence).

The chain joins TRBV9 to TRBJ1-6, with 8 bases matching TRBD1. Per the germline V gene, CDR1 is SGDLS and CDR2 is YYNGEE. Losses at the gene ends were 3 bases for V and 3 bases for J; bases not matched to a gene: 2. This CDR3 has 15 residues. CDR3 loop: CASSAGQVYNSPLHF. The CDR3 DNA reads as TGTGCCAGCAGCGCGGGACAGGTCTATAATTCACCCCTCCACTTT.

The chain combines TRBV7-2 with TRBJ2-1; 9 bases are shared with TRBD1. Per the germline V gene, CDR1 is SGHTA and CDR2 is FQGNSA. V gave up 5 bases and J gave up 8 bases; unmatched junction bases: 13. This CDR3 comprises 16 residues. The CDR3 nucleotides are TGTGCCAGCAGCCTTCCCCGGGGACAGGGAATAGATGAGCAGTTCTTC. It encodes CASSLPRGQGIDEQFF.

In the case of this clone: At one end, the junction sequence differs from germline, possibly due to a read error. V gene TRBV7-7 combines with J gene TRBJ2-3, with 7 nucleotides matching TRBD1. Germline V CDR1 and CDR2: SSHAT, FNYEAQ (reference sequence). The CDR3 consists of 15 residues. Here the CDR3 DNA reads TGTGCTAGCAGCTTAGGGGGCTCGGGCACAGATACGCAGTATTTT. Translating gives CASSLGGSGTDTQYF. The full variable domain, its missing parts supplied by reference TRBV7-7 and TRBJ2-3, is GAGVSQSPRYKVTKRGQDVTLRCDPISSHATLYWYQQALGQGPEFLTYFNYEAQPDKSGLPSDRFSAERPEGSISTLTIQRTEQRDSAMYRCASSLGGSGTDTQYFGPGTRLTVL.

This clone has a single count. The V call is TRBV3-1 (or the pseudogene TRBV3-2), the J call TRBJ1-1; tentative D call: TRBD1 (5 bases). V lost 1 base, J lost 5 bases, and 17 bases lay in between. This CDR3 has 16 amino acids. Germline V gene lookup returns CDR1 LGHDT and CDR2 YNNKEL (reference sequence). The DNA of the CDR3 is TGTGCCAGCAGCCAAGGCTCCAGGGTAGCCGGGACTGAAGCTTTCTTT. Amino acid sequence: CASSQGSRVAGTEAFF.

J is TRBJ1-2 and V is TRBV6-6; the D is unclear. The ends were cut back, 2 bases at V and 3 bases at J, with 4 bases in the middle. The germline V gene has CDR1 MNHNY and CDR2 SVGAGI (reference sequence). The CDR3 runs to 12 residues. CDR3 amino acids: CASSYGDYGYTF. CDR3 bases: TGTGCCAGCAGTTACGGGGACTATGGCTACACCTTC.

The chain employs TRBV2 and TRBJ2-7; the D gene is possibly TRBD2 (6 bases). V was shortened by 5 bases and J by 7 bases, with 15 bases between the two germline ends. CDR3 length equals 13 residues. Germline V gene sequence: CDR1 SNHLY, CDR2 FYNNEI. CDR3 amino acids: CASSRRADGEQYF. The CDR3 DNA reads TGTGCCAGCAGTCGGAGGGCCGACGGGGAGCAGTACTTC.

V and J are TRBV4-3 and TRBJ2-1, with D maybe TRBD2 (5 bases). V lost 2 bases and J 7 bases, leaving 6 bases between the germline ends. This CDR3 has 12 residues. Germline values: CDR1 LGHNA, CDR2 YSLEER. The CDR3 nucleotides are TGCGCCAGCAGCCAATGGGAGAATGAGCAGTTCTTC. Residues: CASSQWENEQFF.

The chain has TRBV9 and TRBJ2-3, with 8 bases matching TRBD2. The CDR3 sequence is 16 residues long. Germline CDR1 and CDR2: SGDLS and YYNGEE. Losses at the gene ends were 0 bases for V and 3 bases for J; bases not matched to a gene: 6. CDR3 nucleotide sequence: TGTGCCAGCAGCGTAGGGCTAGCGGGTTGGACAGATACGCAGTATTTT. Protein product: CASSVGLAGWTDTQYF.

The rearrangement uses TRBV9 and TRBJ1-1; D remains unclear. The germline CDR1 and CDR2 sequences are SGDLS and YYNGEE. V lost 2 bases to trimming and J lost 1 base, with 6 bases between them. The CDR3 sequence is 13 residues long. This chain's CDR3 is CASSVEQNTEAFF. The CDR3 DNA follows: TGTGCCAGCAGCGTCGAACAGAACACTGAAGCTTTCTTT. Full variable domain (rest looked up from reference TRBV9 and TRBJ1-1): DSGVTQTPKHLITATGQRVTLRCSPRSGDLSVYWYQQSLDQGLQFLIQYYNGEERAKGNILERFSAQQFPDLHSELNLSSLELGDSALYFCASSVEQNTEAFFGQGTRLTVV.